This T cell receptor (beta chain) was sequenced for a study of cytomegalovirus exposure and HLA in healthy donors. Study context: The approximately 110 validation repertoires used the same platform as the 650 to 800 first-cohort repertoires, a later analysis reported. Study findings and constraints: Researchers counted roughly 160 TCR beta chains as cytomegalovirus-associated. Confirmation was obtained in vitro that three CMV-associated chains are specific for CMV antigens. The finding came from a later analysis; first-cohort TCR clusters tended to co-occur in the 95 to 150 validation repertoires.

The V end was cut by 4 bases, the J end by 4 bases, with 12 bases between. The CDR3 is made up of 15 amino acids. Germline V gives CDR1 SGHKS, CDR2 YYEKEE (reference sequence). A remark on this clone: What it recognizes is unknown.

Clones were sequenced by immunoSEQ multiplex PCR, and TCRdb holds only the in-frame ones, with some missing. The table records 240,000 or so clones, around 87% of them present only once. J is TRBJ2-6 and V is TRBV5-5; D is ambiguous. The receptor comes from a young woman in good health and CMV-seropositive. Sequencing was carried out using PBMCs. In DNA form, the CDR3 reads TGTGCCAGCAGCAATGACGGGTACGGGGCCAACGTCCTGACTTTC. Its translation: CASSNDGYGANVLTF.